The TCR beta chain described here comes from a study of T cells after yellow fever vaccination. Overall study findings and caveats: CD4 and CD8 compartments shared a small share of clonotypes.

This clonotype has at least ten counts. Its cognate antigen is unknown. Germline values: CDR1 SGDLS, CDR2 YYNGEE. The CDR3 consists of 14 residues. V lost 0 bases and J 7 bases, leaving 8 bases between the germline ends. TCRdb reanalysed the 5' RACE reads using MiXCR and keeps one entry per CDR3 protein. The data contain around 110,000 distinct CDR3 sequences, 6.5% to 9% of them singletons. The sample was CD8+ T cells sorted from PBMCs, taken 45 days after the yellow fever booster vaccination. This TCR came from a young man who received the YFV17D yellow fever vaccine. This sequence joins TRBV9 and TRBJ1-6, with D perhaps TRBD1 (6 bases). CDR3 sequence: CASSVGTDNSPLHF. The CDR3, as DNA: TGTGCCAGCAGCGTAGGGACAGACAATTCACCCCTCCACTTT.